The clone carrying this TCR beta chain has a handful of counts. Antigen: not known. Germline V gene sequence: CDR1 SGHVS, CDR2 FQNEAQ. V was pared by 5 bases and J by 6 bases, with 9 bases of the junction left unmatched. CDR3 size: 15 residues. The data stem from a study of T-cell memory formation after mild COVID-19. Findings and caveats of the study: There were some responding clones in pre-infection memory, which suggested that cross-reactive memory had joined. Mainly CM and EM harbored the contracting CD4+ clones; mainly EMRA harbored the CD8+ ones.

MiXCR was run by TCRdb on the 5' RACE reads, yielding one entry per CDR3 protein. The table lists about 200,000 distinct CDR3 sequences, more than 15% of them singletons. The receptor was isolated from an adult woman who had mild COVID-19 (a few samples of this study predate the infection). Cell type and time point are not known. The J gene is TRBJ2-3, the V gene TRBV7-8; 9 bases fit TRBD2. The specimen sequenced was PBMCs or a T cell subset sorted from them (not recorded which). The CDR3 here is CASSVLAGLRDTQYF. The CDR3 nucleotides are TGTGCCAGCAGCGTTCTAGCGGGGTTAAGGGATACGCAGTATTTT. Variable domain in full (rest from reference TRBV7-8 and TRBJ2-3): GAGVSQSPRYKVAKRGQDVALRCDPISGHVSLFWYQQALGQGPEFLTYFQNEAQLDKSGLPSDRFFAERPEGSVSTLKIQRTQQEDSAVYLCASSVLAGLRDTQYFGPGTRLTVL.